This T cell receptor beta chain comes out of a study of blood T cell repertoires in COVID-19. The CDR3 has 15 residues. CDR1 is LGHNA and CDR2 is YSLEER in the germline V gene. The V gene end was trimmed by 0 bases and the J gene end by 3 bases; junction bases not matched to a gene: 5. Repertoires were generated with immunoSEQ multiplex PCR, while TCRdb's copy carries only in-frame clones and drops some. The repertoire holds fewer than 200,000 clones, approximately 91% seen once, with roughly 5% in the top ten. Patients from Seattle were sampled longitudinally, starting during active infection. Sequenced sample: peripheral blood. This chain links TRBV4-3 with TRBJ2-7; 7 bases agree with TRBD2. The sequence was collected from a man aged 18 to 29 with COVID-19, enrolled during active disease. The DNA for the CDR3 is TGCGCCAGCAGCCAAGATTTTGGCGGGAGCTACGAGCAGTACTTC. It translates to CASSQDFGGSYEQYF.